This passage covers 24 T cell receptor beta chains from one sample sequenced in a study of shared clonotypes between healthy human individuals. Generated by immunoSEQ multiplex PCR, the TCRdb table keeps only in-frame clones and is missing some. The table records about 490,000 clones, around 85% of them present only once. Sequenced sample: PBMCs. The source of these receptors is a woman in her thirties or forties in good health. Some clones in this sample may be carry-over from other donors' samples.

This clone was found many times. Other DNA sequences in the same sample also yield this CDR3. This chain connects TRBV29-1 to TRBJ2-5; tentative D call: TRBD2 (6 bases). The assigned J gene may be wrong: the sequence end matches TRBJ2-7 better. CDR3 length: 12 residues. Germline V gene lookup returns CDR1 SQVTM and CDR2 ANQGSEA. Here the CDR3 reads CSVEEGPYEQYF. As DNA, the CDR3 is TGCAGCGTTGAGGAGGGGCCCTACGAGCAGTACTTC.

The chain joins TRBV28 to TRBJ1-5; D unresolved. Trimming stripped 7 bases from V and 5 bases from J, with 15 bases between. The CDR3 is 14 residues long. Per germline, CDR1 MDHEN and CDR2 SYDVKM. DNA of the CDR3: TGTGCCAGCATCCAAGACCTTGGGGATCAGCCCCAGCATTTT. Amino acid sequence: CASIQDLGDQPQHF.

DNA for the CDR3: TGCAGCGTTGGGAGGACAGGCTACGAGCAGTACTTC. Amino acids: CSVGRTGYEQYF. The V call is TRBV29-1, the J call TRBJ2-7, with 7 bases that match TRBD1. Germline CDR1 and CDR2: SQVTM and ANQGSEA. The CDR3 covers 12 residues. V was pared by 4 bases and J by 3 bases, with 3 bases of the junction left unmatched.

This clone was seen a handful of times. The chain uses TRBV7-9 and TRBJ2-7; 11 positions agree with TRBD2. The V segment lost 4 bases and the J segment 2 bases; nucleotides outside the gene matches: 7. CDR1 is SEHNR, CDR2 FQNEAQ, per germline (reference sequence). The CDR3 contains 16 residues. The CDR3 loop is CASSSPGTSGTYEQYF. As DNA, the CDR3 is TGTGCCAGCAGCTCTCCAGGGACTAGCGGCACCTACGAGCAGTACTTC.

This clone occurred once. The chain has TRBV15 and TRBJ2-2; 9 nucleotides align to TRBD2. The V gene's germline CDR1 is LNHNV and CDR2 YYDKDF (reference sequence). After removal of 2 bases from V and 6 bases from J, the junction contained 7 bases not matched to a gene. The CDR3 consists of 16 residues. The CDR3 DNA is TGTGCCACCAGCAGACGAGGTAGCGGGAGCTCCGGGGAGCTGTTTTTT. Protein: CATSRRGSGSSGELFF.

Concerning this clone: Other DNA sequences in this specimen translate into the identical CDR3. CDR3 coding DNA: TGTGCCAGCAGCGTAGCTGGGACTACCTACAATGAGCAGTTCTTC. Translated, it gives CASSVAGTTYNEQFF. This sequence joins TRBV9 and TRBJ2-1; TRBD2 aligns across 7 bases. CDR3 length: 15 amino acids. Germline CDR1 and CDR2: SGDLS and YYNGEE. J was trimmed by 2 bases and V by 0 bases; bases with no gene match: 2.

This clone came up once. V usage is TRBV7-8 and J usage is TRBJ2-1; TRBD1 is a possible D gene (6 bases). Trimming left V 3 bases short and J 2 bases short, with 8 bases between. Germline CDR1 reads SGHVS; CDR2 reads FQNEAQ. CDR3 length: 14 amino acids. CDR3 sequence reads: CASSLQGPYNEQFF. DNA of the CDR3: TGTGCCAGCAGCTTGCAGGGGCCCTACAATGAGCAGTTCTTC.

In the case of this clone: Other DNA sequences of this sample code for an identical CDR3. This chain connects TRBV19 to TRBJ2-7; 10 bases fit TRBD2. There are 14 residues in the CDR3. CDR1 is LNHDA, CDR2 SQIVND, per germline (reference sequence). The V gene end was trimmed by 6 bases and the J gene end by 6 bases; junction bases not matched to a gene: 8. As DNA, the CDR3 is TGTGCCAGTAGCGCCGGGACTAGCGCGGCCGAGCAGTACTTC. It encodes CASSAGTSAAEQYF.

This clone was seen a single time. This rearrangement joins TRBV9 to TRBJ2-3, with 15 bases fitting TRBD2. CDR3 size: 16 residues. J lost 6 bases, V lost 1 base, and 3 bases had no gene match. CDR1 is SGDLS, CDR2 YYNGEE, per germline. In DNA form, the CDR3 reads TGTGCCAGCAGCGTATCGGGGACTAGCGGGAGGGATACGCAGTATTTT. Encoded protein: CASSVSGTSGRDTQYF. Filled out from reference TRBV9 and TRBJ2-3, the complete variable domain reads DSGVTQTPKHLITATGQRVTLRCSPRSGDLSVYWYQQSLDQGLQFLIQYYNGEERAKGNILERFSAQQFPDLHSELNLSSLELGDSALYFCASSVSGTSGRDTQYFGPGTRLTVL.

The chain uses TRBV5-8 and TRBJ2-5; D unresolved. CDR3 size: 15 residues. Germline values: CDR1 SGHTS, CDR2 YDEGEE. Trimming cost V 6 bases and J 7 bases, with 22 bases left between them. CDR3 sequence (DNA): TGTGCCAGCATCCCCCTCCGACTGGCTGGTGCGACCCAGTACTTC. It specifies CASIPLRLAGATQYF.

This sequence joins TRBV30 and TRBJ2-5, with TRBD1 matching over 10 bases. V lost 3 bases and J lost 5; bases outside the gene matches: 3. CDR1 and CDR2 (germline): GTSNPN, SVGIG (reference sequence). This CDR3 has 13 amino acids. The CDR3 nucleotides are TGTGCCTGGAGGGACAGGGGGAGGGAGACCCAGTACTTC. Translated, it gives CAWRDRGRETQYF.

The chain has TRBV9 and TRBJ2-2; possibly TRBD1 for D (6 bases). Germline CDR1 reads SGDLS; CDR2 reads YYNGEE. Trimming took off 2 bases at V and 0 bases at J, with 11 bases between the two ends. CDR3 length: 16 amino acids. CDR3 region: CASSVWGPPNTGELFF. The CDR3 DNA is TGTGCCAGCAGCGTTTGGGGGCCGCCGAACACCGGGGAGCTGTTTTTT.

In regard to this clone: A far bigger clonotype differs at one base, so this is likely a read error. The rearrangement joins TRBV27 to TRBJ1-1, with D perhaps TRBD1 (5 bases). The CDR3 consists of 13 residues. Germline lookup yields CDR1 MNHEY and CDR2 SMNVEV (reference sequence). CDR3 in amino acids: CASSLWGSREASF. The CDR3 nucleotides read TGTGCCAGCAGTTTATGGGGATCCAGGGAAGCTTCCTTT.

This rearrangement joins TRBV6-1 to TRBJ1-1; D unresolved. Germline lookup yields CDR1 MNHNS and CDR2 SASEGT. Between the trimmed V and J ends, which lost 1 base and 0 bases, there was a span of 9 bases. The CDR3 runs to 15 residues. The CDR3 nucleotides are TGTGCCAGCAGTGAAGTCCCGGGCATGAACACTGAAGCTTTCTTT. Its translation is CASSEVPGMNTEAFF.

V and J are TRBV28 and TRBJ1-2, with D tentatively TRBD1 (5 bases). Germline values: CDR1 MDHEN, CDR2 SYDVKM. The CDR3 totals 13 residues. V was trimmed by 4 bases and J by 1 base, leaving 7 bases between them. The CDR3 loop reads CASSSGFNYGYTF. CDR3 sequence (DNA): TGTGCCAGCAGTTCAGGGTTTAACTATGGCTACACCTTC.

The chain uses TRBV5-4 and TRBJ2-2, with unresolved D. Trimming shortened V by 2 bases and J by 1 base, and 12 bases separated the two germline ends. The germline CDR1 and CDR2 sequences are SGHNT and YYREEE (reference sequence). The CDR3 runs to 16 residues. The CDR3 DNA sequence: TGTGCCAGCAGCTTCAATCCCCCACAGAACACCGGGGAGCTGTTTTTT. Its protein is CASSFNPPQNTGELFF.

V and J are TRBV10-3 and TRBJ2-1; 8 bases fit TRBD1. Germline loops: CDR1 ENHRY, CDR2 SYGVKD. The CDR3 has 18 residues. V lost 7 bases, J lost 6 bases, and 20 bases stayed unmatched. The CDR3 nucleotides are TGTGCCATCACCCCTCGTGCAGGGGGCAACGGGATGCGCAATGAGCAGTTCTTC. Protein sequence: CAITPRAGGNGMRNEQFF.

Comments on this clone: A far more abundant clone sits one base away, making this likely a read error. Here the CDR3 DNA reads TGCGCCAGCAGCCAAGATCTTCAGTCAGGGTATACAGATACGCAGTATTTT. Translating gives CASSQDLQSGYTDTQYF. The chain carries TRBV4-1 and TRBJ2-3; TRBD1 might be the D (5 bases). Looked up from germline, CDR1 is MGHRA and CDR2 is YSYEKL. This CDR3 is 17 amino acids long. The V end was cut by 0 bases, the J end by 3 bases, with 16 bases between.

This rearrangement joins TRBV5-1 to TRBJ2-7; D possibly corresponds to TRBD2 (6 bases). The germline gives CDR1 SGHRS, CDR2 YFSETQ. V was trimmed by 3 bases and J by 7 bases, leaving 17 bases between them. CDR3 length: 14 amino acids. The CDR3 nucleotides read TGCGCCAGCAGCTGGTTACTAGCTTCTGGGGAGCAGTACTTC. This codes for CASSWLLASGEQYF.

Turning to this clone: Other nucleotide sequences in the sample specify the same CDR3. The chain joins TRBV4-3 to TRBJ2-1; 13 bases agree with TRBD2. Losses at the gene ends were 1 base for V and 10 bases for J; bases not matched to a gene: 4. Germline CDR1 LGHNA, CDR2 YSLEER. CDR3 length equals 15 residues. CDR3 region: CASSQGTSGRGEQFF. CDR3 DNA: TGCGCCAGCAGCCAAGGGACTAGCGGGAGAGGCGAGCAGTTCTTC.

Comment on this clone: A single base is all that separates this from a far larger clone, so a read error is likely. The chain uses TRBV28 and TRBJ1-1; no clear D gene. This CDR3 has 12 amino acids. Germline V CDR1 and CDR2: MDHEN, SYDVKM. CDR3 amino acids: CSSSKKDTEAFF. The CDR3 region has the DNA TGTTCCAGCAGCAAAAAGGACACTGAAGCTTTCTTT.

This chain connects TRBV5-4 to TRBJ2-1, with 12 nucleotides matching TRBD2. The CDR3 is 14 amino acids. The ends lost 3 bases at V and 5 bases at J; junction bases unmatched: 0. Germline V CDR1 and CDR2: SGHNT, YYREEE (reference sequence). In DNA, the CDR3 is TGTGCCAGCAGCTGGACTAGCGGGAACAATGAGCAGTTCTTC. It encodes CASSWTSGNNEQFF.

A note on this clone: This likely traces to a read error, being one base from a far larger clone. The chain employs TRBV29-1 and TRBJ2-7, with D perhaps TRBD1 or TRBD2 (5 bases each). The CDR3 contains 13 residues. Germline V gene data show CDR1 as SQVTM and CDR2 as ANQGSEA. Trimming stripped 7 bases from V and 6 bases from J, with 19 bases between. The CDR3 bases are TGCAGCGCTCTGATGCAGGGTGCGGGCGAGCAGTACTTC. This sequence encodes CSALMQGAGEQYF.

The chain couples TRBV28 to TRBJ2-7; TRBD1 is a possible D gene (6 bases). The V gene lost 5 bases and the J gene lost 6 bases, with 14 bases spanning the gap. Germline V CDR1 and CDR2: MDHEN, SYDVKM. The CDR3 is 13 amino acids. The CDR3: CASSRTAASEQYF. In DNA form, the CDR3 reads TGTGCCAGCAGTCGGACAGCGGCAAGCGAGCAGTACTTC. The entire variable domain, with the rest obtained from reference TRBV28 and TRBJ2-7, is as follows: DVKVTQSSRYLVKRTGEKVFLECVQDMDHENMFWYRQDPGLGLRLIYFSYDVKMKEKGDIPEGYSVSREKKERFSLILESASTNQTSMYLCASSRTAASEQYFGPGTRLTVT.